Below, one TCR beta chain is given with its context. It has no known antigen specificity. No qualities accompany the bases; no much larger clone lies one base away. Using the deep immunoSEQ assay, TCR CDR3 regions were amplified from genomic DNA by multiplex PCR. For each cell subset, the extracted genomic DNA was distributed evenly across all wells of several immunoSEQ 96-well plates, and each plate served as one replicate. Each replicate PCR for sorted subsets received 150 to 250 ng genomic DNA, equal to about 30,000 T cell genomes. Purified libraries were quantified with a Qubit 3.0 fluorometer, sized on a Bioanalyzer 2100, and re-quantified with the KAPA Library Quantification kit. Each immunoSEQ 96-well plate was sequenced on its own single-read 150-cycle Illumina NextSeq 550 flow cell. The published analysis was carried out like this. The immunoSEQ output contained only junctional sequences without quality scores, so filtering could not match that applied to full-length reads. Sequences were annotated with PyIR, a Python wrapper for IgBLAST v1.9, using IMGT germline references to assign V/J genes and CDR3. Reads were removed for weak V/J assignments (E-value above 1e-6), missing CDR3, stop codons, out-of-frame junctions, or ambiguous translated residues. A V3J clonotype was defined by an identical inferred V gene, J gene, and CDR3 amino acid sequence. Percentage overlap between repertoires was computed as shared unique clonotypes divided by the size of the smaller repertoire. RTK rarefaction, the Chao1 estimator, and Recon v2.1 estimates of unobserved clonotypes were used to assess repertoire richness. Generation probabilities were computed with OLGA for all TCRbeta clonotypes obtained by the gDNA method from a few donors. TCRdb limited this immuneACCESS table to in-frame rearrangements with V and J called. A share of clones is missing; checked studies link under half to unresolved V genes, and the rest is unexplained. V, J and clone size derive from that table, while D and trimming were established from the DNA sequence. The sample table shows roughly 320,000 clones, and roughly 91% are seen once. 15% to 20% of the sample belongs to the ten largest clones.

Healthy HIV-negative adults with no recently reported acute infections or vaccinations were included as donors. Every donor was a Caucasian adult residing in Nashville, Tennessee, USA. CD8 memory samples consisted of magnetically selected CD45RO+ cells combined with CCR7-negative CD45RA+ effector memory (TemRA) cells. Blood was obtained by leukapheresis, after which PBMCs were separated by Ficoll-Histopaque density gradient centrifugation and cryopreserved in liquid nitrogen vapor phase. Analytical flow cytometry was used to check the purity and quantity of each magnetically sorted T cell population. Genomic DNA was isolated from every sorted fraction and measured by UV absorbance on a Nanodrop 2000c. Unmatched junction bases come to 8, with V trimmed by 3 bases and J by 0 bases. Inclusive of the bounding cysteine and phenylalanine, the CDR3 is 18 residues long. The kept DNA is CDR3 alone, 54 bases in frame from the first base. In the germline V gene, CDR1 corresponds to LGHNA and CDR2 to YSLEER.

This entry is derived from a study of shared clonotypes between healthy human individuals (dated by TCRdb to about 2020). Regarding the research as a whole: A few men and two women, aged 18 to 49 years, made up the cohort. Per donor, three plates each were used for CD4 naive and CD4 memory, two for CD8 naive, and one for CD8 memory. To estimate repertoire size and how much clonotype sharing occurs between individuals, the study deeply sequenced the blood TCR repertoires of about five healthy adults. To increase sequencing depth and limit assay-specific biases, TCR repertoire library preparation and sequencing were carried out by different laboratories using diverse techniques. Per donor, leukapheresis produced somewhere between about 0.9 and 10 billion PBMCs.

The paper as a whole reports these results and caveats: Only blood was sampled, and tissue TCR repertoires likely differ from those in blood. Because the study included a small number of donors, the genetic and exposure-history diversity represented was limited. Estimated clonotype richness was generally larger for naive than for memory subsets. When several donors were compared, the shared fraction of clonotypes was 5% to 6.5% for naive CD4, around 3.6% for naive CD8, 2% to 2.5% for memory CD4, and 0.4% for memory CD8. Rarefaction of sorted-subset datasets indicated incomplete sequencing despite the large sequencing depth. Higher generation probabilities were observed for clonotypes shared by all four sorted-subset donors than for non-shared clonotypes. Pairwise subsampling indicated that sequencing depth was expected to affect the degree of clonotype sharing among donors.

Sequencing input: memory CD8+ T cells sorted from blood. The meaning of the sample's cell subset or site label: CD45RO+ cells pooled with CCR7-negative TemRA cells. The sequence was obtained from a man between 18 and 35 years old in good health. The chain joins TRBV4-3 to TRBJ2-3; TRBD2 agrees with 11 junctional bases. The nucleotides are TGCGCCAGCAGCCAGGTACAGGGACTAGCGGAGAGCACAGATACGCAGTATTTT. It codes for CASSQVQGLAESTDTQYF.